Listed below are T cell receptor beta chains from one sample, sequenced in a study of neurological immune-mediated disorders. In TCRdb, the 5' RACE reads were re-called with MiXCR into one record per CDR3 protein. The sample has under 70,000 distinct CDR3 sequences; 3% to 4% are singletons. The sequenced sample was PBMCs. Source of these receptors: a woman between 55 and 75 years old with multiple sclerosis. The CDR3 runs from the conserved cysteine through the conserved F or W. D genes are given only for firm matches. Size is omitted from some rows. Given values are once, few, many or a class for expanded clones.

TRBJ2-3,TRBV12-3/TRBV12-4,NA,13,many,CASSSSERRTQYF,TGTGCCAGCAGTTCCTCAGAGCGGCGCACGCAGTATTTT
TRBJ2-2,TRBV11-2,NA,13,many,CASSQGHTGELFF,TGTGCCAGCAGCCAGGGGCACACCGGGGAGCTGTTTTTT
TRBJ1-4,TRBV7-6,NA,14,many,CASSLQGAGEKLFF,TGTGCCAGCAGCTTACAAGGGGCGGGTGAAAAACTGTTTTTT
TRBJ2-1,TRBV11-2,NA,15,NA,CASSPLASSYNEQFF,TGTGCCAGCAGCCCCCTAGCGTCGTCCTACAATGAGCAGTTCTTC
TRBJ2-1,TRBV5-1,NA,13,many,CASSLYLDNEQFF,TGCGCCAGCAGCTTGTACTTAGACAATGAGCAGTTCTTC
TRBJ2-7,TRBV3-1,TRBD1,15,many,CASSPTGGVGYEQYF,TGTGCCAGCAGCCCGACAGGGGGCGTCGGCTACGAGCAGTACTTC
TRBJ2-7,TRBV9,TRBD2,13,many,CASSVMGGYEQYF,TGTGCCAGCAGCGTCATGGGGGGGTACGAGCAGTACTTC
TRBJ1-1,TRBV9,NA,13,many,CASSVSQSTEAFF,TGTGCCAGCAGCGTAAGTCAGTCCACTGAAGCTTTCTTT
TRBJ2-3,TRBV2,NA,15,many,CASSEWATSTDTQYF,TGTGCCAGCAGTGAATGGGCCACTAGCACAGATACGCAGTATTTT
TRBJ2-5,TRBV11-2,TRBD2,15,many,CASSYGLGGEQTQYF,TGTGCCAGCAGCTACGGACTCGGGGGGGAACAGACCCAGTACTTC
TRBJ2-1,TRBV7-6,NA,15,many,CASSLEQGSDNEQFF,TGTGCCAGCAGCTTAGAACAGGGATCGGACAATGAGCAGTTCTTC
TRBJ2-7,TRBV27,NA,14,many,CASSPTGLAHEQYF,TGTGCCAGCAGTCCAACAGGGTTGGCCCACGAGCAGTACTTC
TRBJ1-5,TRBV27,NA,15,many,CASSSGGGLGMPQHF,TGTGCCAGCAGTTCCGGCGGGGGCTTGGGGATGCCCCAGCATTTT
TRBJ1-4,TRBV20-1,NA,14,many,CSARDPLVREKLFF,TGCAGTGCTAGAGATCCTTTAGTCCGAGAAAAACTGTTTTTT
TRBJ1-1,TRBV5-6,NA,14,many,CASSLGLAATEAFF,TGTGCCAGCAGCTTGGGGTTAGCAGCCACTGAAGCTTTCTTT
TRBJ1-1,TRBV20-1,TRBD1,15,many,CSARDIGQGFTEAFF,TGCAGTGCTAGAGATATTGGACAGGGCTTCACTGAAGCTTTCTTT
TRBJ2-3,TRBV5-1,NA,16,many,CASSLGAGRVGDTQYF,TGCGCCAGCAGCTTGGGGGCAGGACGGGTAGGAGATACGCAGTATTTT
TRBJ2-6,TRBV7-8,NA,17,many,CASSLVRSPSGANVLTF,TGTGCCAGCAGCTTGGTCAGAAGCCCATCTGGGGCCAACGTCCTGACTTTC
TRBJ1-1,TRBV6-5,NA,13,many,CASSKNWATEAFF,TGTGCCAGCAGCAAAAATTGGGCCACTGAAGCTTTCTTT
TRBJ2-5,TRBV14,NA,13,few,CASSRWGGETQYF,TGTGCCAGCAGCCGGTGGGGAGGAGAGACCCAGTACTTC
TRBJ1-6,TRBV20-1,TRBD1,14,many,CSASGTGPNSPLHF,TGCAGTGCTAGTGGGACAGGCCCTAATTCACCCCTCCACTTT
TRBJ2-5,TRBV5-1,NA,11,many,CASRDQETQYF,TGCGCCAGCAGGGACCAAGAGACCCAGTACTTC
TRBJ2-3,TRBV28,NA,16,many,CASTPWGSGYTDTQYF,TGTGCCAGCACCCCCTGGGGTAGCGGTTACACAGATACGCAGTATTTT
TRBJ2-1,TRBV7-3,NA,13,many,CASSLEVRNEQFF,TGTGCCAGCAGTCTGGAGGTACGCAATGAGCAGTTCTTC
TRBJ1-1,TRBV19,NA,11,many,CASSMNTEAFF,TGTGCCAGTAGCATGAACACTGAAGCTTTCTTT
TRBJ2-1,TRBV10-3,NA,16,many,CAISESWFGPNNEQFF,TGTGCCATCAGTGAGTCATGGTTCGGCCCTAACAATGAGCAGTTCTTC
TRBJ1-2,TRBV21-1,NA,15,NA,CASSKEPDREDGYTF,TGTGCCAGCAGCAAAGAGCCGGACAGGGAAGATGGCTACACCTTC
TRBJ2-2,TRBV3-1,NA,17,NA,CASSQDMIRRNTGELFF,TGTGCCAGCAGCCAAGATATGATCCGACGGAACACCGGGGAGCTGTTTTTT
TRBJ2-3,TRBV7-9,NA,16,many,CASSLAGTISTDTQYF,TGTGCCAGCAGCTTGGCCGGGACAATTAGCACAGATACGCAGTATTTT
TRBJ1-2,TRBV7-2,NA,14,many,CASSSSGTVYGYTF,TGTGCCAGCAGCTCATCGGGGACCGTCTATGGCTACACCTTC
TRBJ2-1,TRBV4-1,NA,15,many,CASSQEATAGYEQFF,TGCGCCAGCAGCCAAGAAGCGACAGCAGGGTATGAGCAGTTCTTC
TRBJ2-1,TRBV7-8,TRBD2,16,many,CASRLGRLAGGNEQFF,TGTGCCAGCAGATTAGGGAGGCTAGCGGGAGGCAATGAGCAGTTCTTC
TRBJ2-3,TRBV9,NA,14,many,CASSPRAAARTQYF,TGTGCCAGCAGCCCCCGCGCAGCGGCGCGTACGCAGTATTTT
TRBJ2-1,TRBV4-1,TRBD1,17,many,CASSQDPQGANYNEQFF,TGCGCCAGCAGCCAAGACCCCCAGGGGGCGAACTACAATGAGCAGTTCTTC
TRBJ2-7,TRBV6-5,NA,18,many,CASSYHTPGGTASYEQYF,TGTGCCAGCAGTTATCACACCCCTGGCGGGACCGCGTCCTACGAGCAGTACTTC
TRBJ1-5,TRBV6-2/TRBV6-3,TRBD1,16,many,CASSSMTGTSNQPQHF,TGTGCCAGCAGTTCGATGACAGGGACTAGCAATCAGCCCCAGCATTTT
TRBJ2-7,TRBV15,TRBD1,12,many,CATGDRAGEQYF,TGTGCCACCGGGGACAGGGCAGGCGAGCAGTACTTC
TRBJ2-3,TRBV15,NA,15,many,CATSSGGHRTDTQYF,TGTGCCACCAGCAGTGGGGGGCATCGCACAGATACGCAGTATTTT
TRBJ1-4,TRBV20-1,NA,13,many,CSAQSGGNEKLFF,TGCAGTGCCCAGAGCGGCGGGAATGAAAAACTGTTTTTT
TRBJ2-5,TRBV5-1,NA,14,medium-sized,CASSLRQGGETQYF,TGCGCCAGCAGCTTGAGGCAGGGGGGAGAGACCCAGTACTTC
TRBJ2-7,TRBV11-2,TRBD2,15,many,CASSSKGAGSYEQYF,TGTGCCAGCAGCTCCAAAGGAGCGGGGTCCTACGAGCAGTACTTC
TRBJ2-7,TRBV14,NA,12,many,CASSQGSFEQYF,TGTGCCAGCAGCCAAGGTTCCTTCGAGCAGTACTTC
TRBJ2-3,TRBV9,NA,11,many,CASSVADTQYF,TGTGCCAGCAGCGTAGCAGATACGCAGTATTTT
TRBJ1-2,TRBV20-1,NA,13,many,CSARRQGVGGYTF,TGCAGTGCTAGAAGGCAGGGAGTAGGGGGCTACACCTTC
TRBJ2-5,TRBV18,NA,14,many,CASSPQGSRETQYF,TGTGCCAGCTCACCGCAAGGGAGCCGAGAGACCCAGTACTTC
TRBJ2-1,TRBV4-1,TRBD1,15,many,CASSRAGTAYNEQFF,TGCGCCAGCAGCCGAGCAGGGACAGCTTACAATGAGCAGTTCTTC
TRBJ1-2,TRBV6-2/TRBV6-3,NA,15,many,CASSYETDNNYGYTF,TGTGCCAGCAGTTACGAAACAGATAATAACTATGGCTACACCTTC
TRBJ2-2,TRBV5-1,NA,15,many,CASSFGGSGTGELFF,TGCGCCAGCAGCTTTGGTGGGAGTGGGACCGGGGAGCTGTTTTTT
TRBJ2-7,TRBV6-1,TRBD1,15,few,CASRRPGQGTYEQYF,TGTGCCAGCAGGAGACCGGGACAGGGGACCTACGAGCAGTACTTC
TRBJ1-4,TRBV20-1,TRBD1,17,many,CSAIPGTGGRANEKLFF,TGCAGTGCTATCCCCGGGACAGGGGGTCGTGCTAATGAAAAACTGTTTTTT
TRBJ2-7,TRBV25-1,TRBD2,16,many,CASSEGRSGGGYEQYF,TGTGCCAGCAGTGAAGGGCGTTCGGGCGGGGGGTACGAGCAGTACTTC